This TCR beta chain is drawn from a study of T cell responses to AZD1222 COVID-19 vaccine. Whole-study results and caveats: Increased Spike-specific TCR breadth and depth were observed after two AZD1222 doses. Spike-wide vaccine-associated CD4 TCRs dominated at 160-218 and 743-854.

Sequencing used immunoSEQ multiplex PCR; TCRdb keeps in-frame clones, though not all of them. Among under 35,000 clones listed, around 84% were seen once. The CDR3 is made up of 14 amino acids. CDR1 is MRHNA and CDR2 is SNTAGT in the germline V gene. Trimming cost V 4 bases and J 5 bases, with 12 bases left between them. Whether given at about 4 or about 12 weeks, second doses were pooled. About this clone: Its specificity is not known.

Sequenced material: peripheral blood, taken 28 days after the second AZD1222 dose. The gene calls are TRBV6-4 and TRBJ2-1; D may be TRBD2 (7 bases). The source is an adult who received the AZD1222 COVID-19 vaccine. In DNA, the CDR3 is TGTGCCAGCAGTGCTGCGGGGGCAAACAATGAGCAGTTCTTC. Its translation is CASSAAGANNEQFF.